This T cell receptor (beta chain) was recorded in a study of T-cell reconstitution after alpha-beta-depleted transplantation in children. Regarding the study as a whole: T cells produced anew were the main source of T-cell counts and diversity one year after transplant. By about two months after transplant, alpha-beta T cells reportedly arose from several hundred graft clones that had expanded.

The CDR3 covers 15 residues. Germline CDR1 and CDR2: SGHVS and FQNEAQ. The germline V and J ends were trimmed by 1 base and 3 bases, with 13 bases remaining between them. Regarding this clonotype: As yet, its antigen is unknown.

The TCRbeta library was prepared with unique molecular identifiers. TCRdb recomputed calls from the PCR reads with MiXCR, one row per CDR3 protein. The sample has some 440,000 distinct CDR3 sequences, around 15% seen once. The sequence derives from a boy under two years old who had a stem cell transplant for Wiskott-Aldrich syndrome, so the T cells may come from the graft donor. Sequences were derived from PBMCs, mostly from graft donor cells, sampled 360 days after TCRalphabeta/CD19-depleted stem cell transplant. This chain links TRBV7-8 with TRBJ2-7; D is undetermined. The CDR3 loop reads CASSLGTVDYYEQYF. The CDR3 nucleotides are TGTGCCAGCAGCTTAGGGACCGTGGATTACTACGAGCAGTACTTC.